Given below is one T cell receptor beta chain in context. Its antigen is unidentified. CDR3 length: 15 residues. Between the trimmed V and J ends, which lost 3 bases and 0 bases, there was a span of 9 bases. Germline loops: CDR1 MNHEY, CDR2 SVGAGI. Profiled with immunoSEQ multiplex PCR; TCRdb holds only in-frame clones, not every one. The table includes approximately 160,000 clones, 90% to 95% detected once. This record comes from a study of T cell responses to AZD1222 COVID-19 vaccine. Across the whole study: Second-dose recipients at about 4 or about 12 weeks were treated as one pooled group.

Study results and caveats: Sampled repertoires all dated from after the peak T cell response. Distributed over spike, vaccine-associated CD4 TCRs predominated at 160-218 and 743-854.

The specimen comprised peripheral blood, sampled on day 0 of AZD1222 vaccination. The sequence came from an adult in good health. The rearrangement links TRBV6-5 to TRBJ1-3, with unresolved D. The CDR3 coding sequence is TGTGCCAGCAGTTATGGTGGTAGCTCTGGAAACACCATATATTTT. Amino acid sequence: CASSYGGSSGNTIYF.